This T cell receptor beta chain comes out of a study of blood T cell repertoires in COVID-19. This CDR3 comprises 16 residues. Profiling relied on immunoSEQ multiplex PCR, and the TCRdb table lists in-frame clones only, not all of them. This sample carries about 34,000 clones, roughly 88% of them seen once, and the ten largest clones take approximately 19%. The TCR was taken from a man older than 75 with acute or convalescent COVID-19. V and J are TRBV21-1 and TRBJ2-2; TRBD1, the D gene given by the table, was not confirmed from the DNA. TRBV21-1 is tagged as a pseudogene. The sample taken for sequencing was peripheral blood. CDR3 loop: CASSKRGRPTAGELFF. CDR3 in DNA: TGTGCCAGCAGCAAACGTGGCAGGCCTACGGCCGGGGAGCTGTTTTTT.